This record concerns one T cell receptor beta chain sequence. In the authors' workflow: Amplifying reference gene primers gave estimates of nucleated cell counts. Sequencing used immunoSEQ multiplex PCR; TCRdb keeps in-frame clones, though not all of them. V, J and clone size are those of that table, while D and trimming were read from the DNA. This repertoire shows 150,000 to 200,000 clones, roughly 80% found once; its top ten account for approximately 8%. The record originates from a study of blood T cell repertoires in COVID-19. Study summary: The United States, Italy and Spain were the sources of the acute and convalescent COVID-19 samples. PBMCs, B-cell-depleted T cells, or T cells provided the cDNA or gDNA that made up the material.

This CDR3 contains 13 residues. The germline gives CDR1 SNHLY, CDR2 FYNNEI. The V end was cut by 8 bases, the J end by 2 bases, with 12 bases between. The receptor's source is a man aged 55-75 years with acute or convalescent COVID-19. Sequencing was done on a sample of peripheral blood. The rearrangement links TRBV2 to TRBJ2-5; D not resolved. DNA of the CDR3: TGTGCCAGCCGGCAACAGCTACAAGAGACCCAGTACTTC. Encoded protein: CASRQQLQETQYF.